This T cell receptor (beta chain) was identified during a study of tumor-infiltrating lymphocytes in primary liver carcinoma. For the study at large: Tumors were stage T1-T3 N0M0, roughly 4.2 to 11 cm across. General study results and limits: Compared with tumor region pairs, tumor-adjacent and tumor-blood pairs overlapped less.

With respect to this clonotype: What it binds is not known. One junction end disagrees with the germline gene, perhaps due to a read error.

The CDR3 has 15 amino acids. Starting from around 0.45 ug of total RNA, TCR beta cDNA was produced with a primer in the constant region. TCR beta libraries came from three nested multiplex PCR rounds using slightly modified ARM-PCR. Researchers ran the first two PCR rounds for 10 cycles each with TRBV1-TRBV30 forward primers and a C-beta reverse primer. TCRdb itself ran the multiplex PCR reads through MiXCR, one entry per CDR3 protein. The sample consists of about 60,000 distinct CDR3 sequences, over 60% of them appearing once. RNA and DNA were co-extracted from about 20-30 mg of unsorted bulk tissue. More than 80% viable tumor cells made up every tumor sample.

The chain couples TRBV12-3 or TRBV12-4 to TRBJ2-4, with D perhaps being TRBD1 or TRBD2 (6 bases each). This receptor was taken from a man aged 40-55 years with primary liver carcinoma and hepatitis B virus infection. Sequencing used liver tumor tissue from sampling region 4. Described subset: tumor region T4, right-lateral pole. The CDR3 nucleotides read TGTGGCAGCAGTGCTGGGGGGCTAGCCAAAAACATTCAGTACTTC. Translated, it gives CGSSAGGLAKNIQYF.